One and the same sample provided the 9 T cell receptor beta chains below, sequenced in a study of tumor-infiltrating lymphocytes in primary liver carcinoma. The authors made TCR beta cDNA from 500 ng total RNA with a constant-region primer. A slightly modified ARM-PCR protocol with three nested multiplex PCR rounds produced these TCR beta libraries. PCR rounds one and two used TRBV1-TRBV30 forward primers with a C-beta reverse primer for around 9 cycles each. One entry per CDR3 protein, called by TCRdb with MiXCR from the multiplex PCR reads. The sample lists approximately 88,000 distinct CDR3 sequences; just under 70% were seen once. Extraction of RNA together with DNA used roughly 19-31 mg of unsorted bulk tissue. Sequenced material: tumor-adjacent normal liver tissue. All receptors come from a man in his forties or fifties with primary liver carcinoma and hepatitis B virus infection.

On this clonotype itself: A read error may account for a junction end that differs from germline. The CDR3 DNA follows: TGTACCAGCAGCCCCCGGGAGTATTACAATGAGCAGTTCTTC. As protein: CTSSPREYYNEQFF. The chain is built from TRBV11-2 and TRBJ2-1, with D tentatively TRBD2 (6 bases). The CDR3 spans 14 residues. The V gene's germline CDR1 is SGHAT and CDR2 FQNNGV.

Concerning this clonotype: Relative to the germline gene, one junction end is altered; a read error may explain this. This chain connects TRBV28 to TRBJ2-7, with unresolved D. This CDR3 comprises 14 residues. Looked up from germline, CDR1 is MDHEN and CDR2 is SYDVKM. The CDR3 DNA reads TGTGCCAGCGCTCCCGGGCCGCCGGCCTACGAGCACTACTTC. Protein: CASAPGPPAYEHYF.

This clonotype was detected only once. The limits of the CDR3 on the DNA are not certain, so only TCRdb's listed CDR3 is given. This chain connects TRBV29-1 to TRBJ1-6; TRBD1, the D gene given by the table, was not confirmed from the DNA. 13 amino acids form the CDR3, both terminal residues included. Per germline, CDR1 SQVTM and CDR2 ANQGSEA. The chain's CDR3 is CSVGDGTNSPFHF.

With respect to this clonotype: The junction does not match germline at one end; this may be a read error. The chain has TRBV6-1 and TRBJ2-3, with 7 bases fitting TRBD2. The V gene's germline CDR1 is MNHNS and CDR2 SASEGT. CDR3 length equals 15 residues. CDR3 protein: CASSEGLAGADTQNF. Here the CDR3 DNA reads TGTGCCAGCAGTGAAGGACTAGCAGGAGCAGATACGCAGAATTTT.

As concerns this clonotype: It may be a read error: a sequence one base away is much more abundant. This chain uses TRBV5-5 with TRBJ2-2, with TRBD2 as a possible D gene (5 bases). The ends were cut back, 3 bases at V and 4 bases at J, with 10 bases in the middle. Per the germline V gene, CDR1 is SGHKS and CDR2 is YYEKEE (reference sequence). The CDR3 is made up of 14 amino acids. The CDR3 spells CASSYTRSTGELFF. CDR3 DNA sequence: TGTGCCAGCAGCTATACTAGGAGCACCGGGGAGCTGTTTTTT.

The sample holds a few counts of this clonotype. The rearrangement uses TRBV11-2 and TRBJ2-7; no clear D. Trimming took off 3 bases at V and 0 bases at J, with 15 bases between the two ends. CDR3 length: 16 residues. CDR1 and CDR2 from the germline V gene are SGHAT and FQNNGV. CDR3 nucleotide sequence: TGTGCCAGCAGCTTCAGTGCGACCAGCCTCTCCTACGAGCAGTACTTC. Translating it yields CASSFSATSLSYEQYF.

To note about this clonotype: It may be a read error: a sequence one base away is much more abundant. This chain connects TRBV14 to TRBJ1-1; perhaps TRBD1 as D (6 bases). This CDR3 comprises 15 residues. Trimming stripped 4 bases from V and 1 base from J, with 13 bases between. CDR1 and CDR2 (germline): SGHDN, FVKESK. CDR3 amino acids: CASSLVGRGNTEAFF. The CDR3 DNA reads TGTGCCAGCAGCCTAGTGGGCAGGGGGAACACTGAAGCTTTCTTT.

In the case of this clonotype: One junction end does not reproduce the germline sequence, and a read error may be involved. The chain links TRBV11-2 to TRBJ2-5, with D hard to call. CDR3 size: 13 residues. From germline, CDR1 is SGHAT and CDR2 FQNNGV. CDR3 DNA: TGTGCTAGCAGCTTTACGCTCTCAGAGACCCAGTACTTC. Translating gives CASSFTLSETQYF.

The genes are TRBV5-1 and TRBJ2-2; 9 nucleotides match TRBD1. The CDR3 sequence is 18 residues long. V was clipped by 4 bases and J by 6 bases; unmatched bases: 16. CDR1 and CDR2 (germline): SGHRS, YFSETQ. DNA of the CDR3: TGCGCCAGCAGCCCCAGAAGTCCGGGACAGGGTACATCCGGGGAGCTGTTTTTT. Amino acids: CASSPRSPGQGTSGELFF.